A selection of T cell receptor beta chains follows, all from one sample in a study of blood T cells in healthy people across ages. One entry per CDR3 protein results from TCRdb running MiXCR on the 5' RACE reads. The sample contains under 2,000,000 distinct CDR3 sequences, roughly 50% of which appear only once. Specimen: blood. The receptors stem from a woman in her thirties or forties in good health. Each CDR3 is given with its conserved first and last residue.

TRBV18,CASSPPDRPGYEQYF
TRBV6-4,CASSRYRGDYGYTF
TRBV6-5,CASSCSTGGTDTQYF
TRBV29-1,CSARRQETPYEQYF
TRBV5-4,CASSLPYRTSGGDTGNEQYF
TRBV2,CASSDQRGTTDTQYF
TRBV28,CASIHSPGGATDTQYF
TRBV7-9,CASTLARGQGRETQYF
TRBV5-5,CASSQRVIGACGYTF
TRBV6-2/TRBV6-3,CASSPADGSLNEQYF
TRBV7-9,CASSLANWGISGANVLTF
TRBV7-2,CASSFAGTSSYNSPLHF
TRBV3-1,CASSRYNPGSHEQYF
TRBV4-2,CASSSSGTSGNEQFF
TRBV6-1,CASSADDRANTEAFF
TRBV25-1,CASSEWDSNTEAFF
TRBV27,CASSSQGPYTDTQYF
TRBV20-1,CSASQGSPPYEQYF
TRBV20-1,CSARVVAGAREQFF
TRBV7-2,CASSPTPQSRQYF
TRBV6-1,CASSTGGRRPQHF
TRBV4-2,CASSQVKETQYF
TRBV20-1,CSARDSGGARPYNERFF
TRBV9,CASSVAGLDQPQHF
TRBV7-2,CASNVNGRYEQYF
TRBV6-5,CASSYSRGHTEAFF
TRBV2,CASKRGTDTQYF
TRBV25-1,CASSEWGQGASSYGYTF
TRBV20-1,CSARDLDFNGVYQETQYF
TRBV7-2,CASSLAYEVSETQYF
TRBV12-3/TRBV12-4,CASGPTGRGEKLFF
TRBV7-9,CASSPKGGSYEQYF
TRBV10-3,CAISGGDRDLGDTQYF
TRBV18,CASSPTTDKQFF
TRBV7-2,CASSLWGRGYEQFF
TRBV18,CASSPQLAATSTDTQYF
TRBV6-2/TRBV6-3,CASSYPDLTDTQYF
TRBV7-8,CASSLGTGTITDTQYF
TRBV7-2,CASSLAAAFQETQYF
TRBV5-1,CASSPGGQGSSQETQYF
TRBV7-2,CASSLRGGQGTDTQYF
TRBV6-2/TRBV6-3,CASSRPPQYNEQYF
TRBV13,CASSPGTDEQYF
TRBV5-1,CASSQGQGGGANVLTF